Shown below are 27 T cell receptor beta chains from a single sample sequenced in a study of cytomegalovirus exposure and HLA in healthy donors. This PCR relied on a set of 60 Vbeta primers and 13 Jbeta primers. TCRdb's table, derived via immunoSEQ multiplex PCR, lists solely in-frame clones and lacks some. This table holds 100,000 to 150,000 clones, around three quarters found once. Sample: PBMCs. These receptors were obtained from a man aged 40-49 years in good health and CMV-seronegative.

V and J are TRBV28 and TRBJ1-5; 8 bases match TRBD1. The CDR3 is made up of 15 amino acids. V lost 6 bases, J lost 6 bases, and 10 bases stayed unmatched. The germline CDR1 and CDR2 sequences are MDHEN and SYDVKM. The CDR3 region has the DNA TGTGCCAGCAGCCAAACCGACAGGGGTATTCAGCCCCAGCATTTT. Its protein product is CASSQTDRGIQPQHF.

This chain joins TRBV7-2 and TRBJ2-3, with 7 positions matching TRBD1. This CDR3 is built from 14 residues. Losses at the gene ends were 5 bases for V and 2 bases for J; bases not matched to a gene: 4. Germline V gene lookup returns CDR1 SGHTA and CDR2 FQGNSA. The CDR3 region is CASSRTGITDTQYF. The CDR3 DNA reads TGTGCCAGCAGCCGGACAGGAATCACAGATACGCAGTATTTT. Variable domain in full (rest from reference TRBV7-2 and TRBJ2-3): GAGVSQSPSNKVTEKGKDVELRCDPISGHTALYWYRQSLGQGLEFLIYFQGNSAPDKSGLPSDRFSAERTGGSVSTLTIQRTQQEDSAVYLCASSRTGITDTQYFGPGTRLTVL.

The gene calls are TRBV12-5 and TRBJ2-1; TRBD1 matches 7 bases. This CDR3 is built from 14 residues. Germline-derived CDR1 and CDR2 are LGHNT and FRNRAP. Trimming took 1 base from V and 3 from J; bases not matched to a gene: 0. The CDR3 loop is CASGLGDSYNEQFF. CDR3 coding DNA: TGTGCTAGTGGTTTGGGGGACAGCTACAATGAGCAGTTCTTC.

The chain links TRBV2 to TRBJ2-5, with 9 bases matching TRBD2. Trimming removed 7 bases from V and 5 bases from J; junction bases left unmatched: 2. Per germline, CDR1 SNHLY and CDR2 FYNNEI. CDR3 length: 12 residues. The CDR3 protein is CASNGLAETQYF. For the CDR3, the DNA is TGTGCCAGCAACGGACTAGCGGAGACCCAGTACTTC.

The chain employs TRBV19 and TRBJ2-1; weak D call: TRBD1 (6 bases). Germline V gene sequence: CDR1 LNHDA, CDR2 SQIVND (reference sequence). Trimming removed 0 bases from V and 2 bases from J, with 8 bases in between. The CDR3 has 15 amino acids. CDR3 nucleotide sequence: TGTGCCAGTAGTATAGACAGGGGACCCTACAATGAGCAGTTCTTC. Its translation is CASSIDRGPYNEQFF.

This clone was counted between two and nine times. The sample has other DNA sequences that encode this CDR3 too. The chain links TRBV5-4 to TRBJ2-2, with D unresolved. CDR1 SGHNT and CDR2 YYREEE come from the germline V gene (reference sequence). Deletions cut 0 bases from V and 2 bases from J, with 5 bases between. This CDR3 contains 14 residues. CDR3 sequence: CASSLDRNTGELFF. CDR3 sequence (DNA): TGTGCCAGCAGCTTGGATAGAAACACCGGGGAGCTGTTTTTT.

Worth noting for this clone: The junction departs from the called germline gene at one end, perhaps through a read error. The chain carries TRBV30 and TRBJ2-6; D is perhaps TRBD1 (5 bases). The CDR3 runs 13 residues. The germline V gene encodes CDR1 GTSNPN and CDR2 SVGIG (reference sequence). The CDR3 protein is CAWSRAGANGLTF. CDR3 sequence (DNA): TGTGCCTGGAGTAGGGCTGGGGCCAACGGCCTGACTTTC.

J is TRBJ1-6 and V is TRBV6-4; weak D call: TRBD1 (5 bases). This CDR3 is built from 15 residues. Trimming removed 7 bases at V and 7 bases at J, with 17 bases between. Germline CDR1 and CDR2: MRHNA and SNTAGT. CDR3 sequence reads: CASNRGEPKNSPLHF. The DNA for the CDR3 is TGTGCCAGCAACCGGGGGGAGCCGAAAAATTCACCCCTCCACTTT.

The V and J genes are TRBV2 and TRBJ2-7; D possibly corresponds to TRBD2 (6 bases). V gave up 7 bases and J gave up 4 bases, with 20 bases separating them. Germline CDR1 reads SNHLY; CDR2 reads FYNNEI. CDR3 length: 15 residues. The CDR3 DNA reads TGTGCCAGCACCAACGGGGTCCTCGGAGGGTACGAGCAGTACTTC. This sequence encodes CASTNGVLGGYEQYF.

The V call is TRBV7-2, the J call TRBJ2-7; the D is unclear. This CDR3 has 12 amino acids. Trimming removed 4 bases from V and 2 bases from J, with 6 bases in between. CDR1 is SGHTA, CDR2 FQGNSA, per germline. DNA for the CDR3: TGTGCCAGCAGCTCGTTTCCCTACGAGCAGTACTTC. Translated, it gives CASSSFPYEQYF. Complete variable domain (other parts from reference TRBV7-2 and TRBJ2-7): GAGVSQSPSNKVTEKGKDVELRCDPISGHTALYWYRQSLGQGLEFLIYFQGNSAPDKSGLPSDRFSAERTGGSVSTLTIQRTQQEDSAVYLCASSSFPYEQYFGPGTRLTVT.

This clone has only one observation. The chain carries TRBV6-5 and TRBJ1-2; 10 positions match TRBD1. Trimming at V came to 2 bases and at J to 3 bases, leaving 6 bases not matched to a gene. Germline V gene lookup returns CDR1 MNHEY and CDR2 SVGAGI. The CDR3 totals 16 residues. For the CDR3, the DNA is TGTGCCAGCAGTTACCGGACAGGGGGATTTGACTATGGCTACACCTTC. Protein: CASSYRTGGFDYGYTF.

In its sample, this clone was seen once. V usage is TRBV30 and J usage is TRBJ2-7; possible D gene TRBD2, 7 bases. The CDR3 runs to 14 residues. CDR1 and CDR2 (germline): GTSNPN, SVGIG (reference sequence). The germline V and J ends were trimmed by 0 bases and 0 bases, with 9 bases remaining between them. CDR3 sequence (DNA): TGTGCCTGGAGTGTGGGAGGGGGCTCCTACGAGCAGTACTTC. Its translation is CAWSVGGGSYEQYF. The full variable domain, rest sourced from reference TRBV30 and TRBJ2-7, is SQTIHQWPATLVQPVGSPLSLECTVEGTSNPNLYWYRQAAGRGLQLLFYSVGIGQISSEVPQNLSASRPQDRQFILSSKKLLLSDSGFYLCAWSVGGGSYEQYFGPGTRLTVT.

The rearrangement joins TRBV11-2 to TRBJ1-4; 7 nucleotides line up with TRBD1. CDR1 and CDR2 from the germline V gene are SGHAT and FQNNGV. J was trimmed by 4 bases and V by 0 bases; bases with no gene match: 11. There are 18 residues in the CDR3. CDR3 region: CASSLDSGRGFGNEKLFF. The DNA for the CDR3 is TGTGCCAGCAGCTTAGATAGCGGCAGGGGGTTTGGTAATGAAAAACTGTTTTTT.

This chain links TRBV7-2 with TRBJ2-7; possibly TRBD2 for D (6 bases). There are 14 residues in the CDR3. Deletions cut 4 bases from V and 4 bases from J, with 14 bases between. CDR1 is SGHTA and CDR2 is FQGNSA in the germline V gene. The DNA for the CDR3 is TGTGCCAGCAGCTCCGGGGGTGGGGAATACGAGCAGTACTTC. It is translated as CASSSGGGEYEQYF.

The chain has TRBV2 and TRBJ2-7, with D maybe TRBD2 (5 bases). Germline lookup yields CDR1 SNHLY and CDR2 FYNNEI. Trimming pared 1 base from V and 2 bases from J, leaving 12 bases between. The CDR3 spans 15 residues. The CDR3 coding sequence is TGTGCCAGCAGTGAAGGGGCAGACTACACCTACGAGCAGTACTTC. It specifies CASSEGADYTYEQYF.

The V gene is TRBV13, the J gene TRBJ2-7; 9 bases line up with TRBD2. Looked up from germline, CDR1 is PRHDT and CDR2 is FYEKMQ (reference sequence). CDR3 size: 16 residues. J was trimmed by 1 base and V by 0 bases; bases with no gene match: 4. The CDR3 loop reads CASSLGAGGKSYEQYF. In DNA, the CDR3 is TGTGCCAGCAGCTTAGGAGCGGGGGGTAAATCCTACGAGCAGTACTTC.

The sample holds one count of this clone. The chain has TRBV7-2 and TRBJ2-5, with 7 nucleotides matching TRBD1. Per the germline V gene, CDR1 is SGHTA and CDR2 is FQGNSA. Unmatched junction bases numbered 8, after V lost 5 bases and J lost 5 bases. The CDR3 has 14 residues. In nucleotides, the CDR3 is TGTGCCAGCAGCCAGACAGGGTTTTACGAGACCCAGTACTTC. Protein: CASSQTGFYETQYF.

The CDR3: CASSAGQGYTF. CDR3 coding DNA: TGTGCCAGCAGTGCAGGGCAAGGCTACACCTTC. V and J are TRBV25-1 and TRBJ1-2; possible D gene TRBD1, 5 bases. V lost 4 bases, J lost 8 bases, and 8 bases lay in between. Germline V gives CDR1 MGHDK, CDR2 SYGVNS. The CDR3 length is 11 residues.

V gene TRBV6-5 combines with J gene TRBJ1-2; a weak D match, TRBD1 (5 bases). Germline V lookup: CDR1 MNHEY, CDR2 SVGAGI. The V and J ends lost 0 bases and 4 bases respectively, with 15 bases between them. The CDR3 covers 16 residues. CDR3 in amino acids: CASSYSSREGAYGYTF. The CDR3 DNA is TGTGCCAGCAGTTACTCGTCAAGAGAAGGGGCCTATGGCTACACCTTC.

This clone has only a few counts. The V gene is TRBV21-1, the J gene TRBJ2-4; the table's TRBD2 call for D was not verified on the DNA. TRBV21-1 is given as a pseudogene. The CDR3 sequence is 17 residues long. This chain's CDR3 is CASSTRWGRRAKNIQYF. The CDR3 nucleotides are TGTGCCAGCAGCACGCGGTGGGGAAGGAGGGCCAAAAACATTCAGTACTTC.

This clone appeared once. The rearrangement uses TRBV5-5 and TRBJ2-7, with D perhaps TRBD2 (6 bases). The CDR3 runs 14 residues. Germline CDR1 is SGHKS and CDR2 is YYEKEE (reference sequence). Trimming removed 2 bases from V and 2 bases from J, with 11 bases in between. In DNA form, the CDR3 reads TGTGCCAGCAGCTTTGGGACTGGGACCTACGAGCAGTACTTC. Translating it yields CASSFGTGTYEQYF.

The rearrangement uses TRBV7-2 and TRBJ2-6, with TRBD1 identical over 8 bases. Germline CDR1 reads SGHTA; CDR2 reads FQGNSA. The CDR3 runs 18 residues. V dropped 3 bases and J dropped 0; count of bases not matched to a gene: 7. In nucleotides, the CDR3 is TGTGCCAGCAGCTTCCGGGACAGGTATTCCTCTGGGGCCAACGTCCTGACTTTC. Its translation: CASSFRDRYSSGANVLTF.

This rearrangement joins TRBV15 to TRBJ2-5, with 8 positions matching TRBD1. Germline V gene sequence: CDR1 LNHNV, CDR2 YYDKDF (reference sequence). The V segment lost 8 bases and the J segment 0 bases; nucleotides outside the gene matches: 2. This CDR3 has 13 residues. The CDR3 coding sequence is TGTGCCACCCGGACAGGGTACCAAGAGACCCAGTACTTC. Residues: CATRTGYQETQYF.

This chain connects TRBV9 to TRBJ2-2, with 16 bases that match TRBD2. Unmatched junction bases numbered 5, after V lost 3 bases and J lost 6 bases. This CDR3 is built from 17 residues. CDR1 and CDR2 (germline): SGDLS, YYNGEE. The CDR3 DNA follows: TGTGCCAGCAGCGAGGGACTAGCGGGGGGGCCAGCCGGGGAGCTGTTTTTT. Translating it yields CASSEGLAGGPAGELFF.

As regards this clone: Compared with germline, one end of the junction differs, possibly owing to a read error. The chain carries TRBV7-9 and TRBJ1-2; unclear D gene. The CDR3 has 16 amino acids. Per the germline V gene, CDR1 is SEHNR and CDR2 is FQNEAQ (reference sequence). The CDR3 region has the DNA TGTTCCAGCAGCTTAAGTACAGACATCACTTACTATGGCTACACCTTC. Encoded protein: CSSSLSTDITYYGYTF.

The chain is built from TRBV7-6 and TRBJ1-3; D may be TRBD1 (6 bases). CDR1 is SGHVS, CDR2 FNYEAQ, per germline. The CDR3 runs to 15 residues. Trimming shortened V by 4 bases and J by 0 bases, and 10 bases separated the two germline ends. In DNA form, the CDR3 reads TGTGCCAGCAGCTCCGGACAGCTCTCTGGAAACACCATATATTTT. The encoded protein is CASSSGQLSGNTIYF. Looking up the rest from reference TRBV7-6 and TRBJ1-3 gives the full variable domain: GAGVSQSPRYKVTKRGQDVALRCDPISGHVSLYWYRQALGQGPEFLTYFNYEAQQDKSGLPNDRFSAERPEGSISTLTIQRTEQRDSAMYRCASSSGQLSGNTIYFGEGSWLTVV.

The chain carries TRBV25-1 and TRBJ1-1; D is possibly TRBD1 (6 bases). The V end was cut by 3 bases, the J end by 3 bases, with 14 bases between. CDR1 MGHDK and CDR2 SYGVNS come from the germline V gene. The CDR3 runs 15 residues. CDR3 in DNA: TGTGCCAGCAGTGACTACAGGGATGCGTACACTGAAGCTTTCTTT. Translated, it gives CASSDYRDAYTEAFF.